This T cell receptor (beta chain) was documented in a study of blood T cell repertoires in COVID-19. The CDR3 runs to 15 residues. The V end was cut by 4 bases, the J end by 9 bases, with 20 bases between. The V gene's germline CDR1 is SGHRS and CDR2 YFSETQ. This table comes from immunoSEQ multiplex PCR, and its TCRdb copy is limited to in-frame clones, with some not included. This sample has some 390,000 clones, with roughly 89% found just once. Clinical histories supplied by participants themselves formed the basis of cohort assignment. The chain has TRBV5-1 and TRBJ1-5; no firm D call. Sequencing was done on a sample of PBMCs or T cells enriched from blood (not recorded which). This TCR derives from a young woman who had recovered from COVID-19. The DNA of the CDR3 is TGCGCCAGCAGCCTTGACCCCGGACCCGGGGTGCCCCAGCATTTT. This encodes CASSLDPGPGVPQHF.